This T cell receptor (beta chain) was observed in a study of cytomegalovirus exposure and HLA in healthy donors. In the case of this clone: The junction does not match germline at one end; this may be a read error.

Germline V gives CDR1 SGHRS, CDR2 YFSETQ. The length of the CDR3 is 15 residues. The PCR made use of 60 Vbeta and 13 Jbeta primers. The protocol was immunoSEQ multiplex PCR, while the TCRdb copy is restricted to in-frame clones and leaves out a portion. The repertoire holds some 180,000 clones, with 65% to 90% as singletons. The J gene is TRBJ2-1, the V gene TRBV5-1, with no clear D. Input material: PBMCs. This TCR derives from a woman in her 50s in good health and CMV-seronegative. CDR3 bases: TGCGCCAGCGGCTTGGCCCTAAGACAATACAATGAGCAGTTCTTC. Translation gives CASGLALRQYNEQFF.